One sample yielded the 3 T cell receptor beta chains listed below, sequenced in a study of a mutant IDH1 vaccine in newly diagnosed glioma. Time point indicated: week 23, last vaccination. Every vaccination contained 300 ug of the mutant IDH1 20-mer peptide and was paired with topical imiquimod. Assay used: immunoSEQ multiplex PCR; TCRdb lists only in-frame clones, some missing. The table records fewer than 45,000 clones, less than 95% of them present only once. These TCRs' antigens remain unknown. The sample in question was PBMCs, obtained from a glioma patient whose treatment included an IDH1 peptide vaccine. Source of these receptors: a man aged 50 to 60 with glioma.

Only a few counts were recorded for this clone. The V and J genes are TRBV30 and TRBJ1-1; D gene ambiguous. The germline V gene has CDR1 GTSNPN and CDR2 SVGIG (reference sequence). V lost 2 bases to trimming and J lost 3 bases, with 13 bases between them. The CDR3 loop spans 14 amino acids. The CDR3: CAWSLSYHYTEAFF. CDR3 bases: TGTGCCTGGAGTCTCAGCTACCATTACACTGAAGCTTTCTTT.

V usage is TRBV2 and J usage is TRBJ1-1; weak D call: TRBD1 (5 bases). Germline CDR1 SNHLY, CDR2 FYNNEI. The CDR3 spans 15 residues. V shed 11 bases and J shed 4 bases, with 23 bases lying between them. CDR3 protein: CASNKRGGTVTEAFF. CDR3 coding DNA: TGTGCCTCCAACAAACGGGGGGGGACCGTCACTGAAGCTTTCTTT.

This sequence joins TRBV6-1 and TRBJ2-7; TRBD1 matches 9 bases. This CDR3 contains 14 residues. Germline lookup yields CDR1 MNHNS and CDR2 SASEGT. J was trimmed by 1 base and V by 8 bases; bases with no gene match: 6. CDR3: CASEGQGASYEQYF. CDR3 sequence (DNA): TGTGCCAGCGAGGGACAGGGAGCTTCCTACGAGCAGTACTTC.